This T cell receptor beta chain emerged from a study of identical twins (dated by TCRdb to the mid-2010s). Looking at the study overall: TCR alpha and beta repertoires from monozygotic twins, unrelated adults of various ages and cord blood were deep-sequenced to test whether fetal clonotypes persist. Replicate twin experiments were performed at different times using different library preparation protocols to rule out contamination.

General conclusions and limits of the study: Out-of-frame TCR alpha sequences shared between twins showed an excess of low generation-probability sequences compared with coincidental sharing between unrelated individuals. Conclusions relied on cross-sectional statistical analysis, since the same donors could not be followed over many years. Out-of-frame TCR alpha sharing in monozygotic twins was systematically underestimated by recombination models, whereas sharing between unrelated individuals was in agreement with the recombination models. Abundant cord blood beta clonotypes carried fewer insertions; young adult naive repertoires showed a weaker similar trend, while memory repertoires showed none. Zero-insertion analyses could be partly confounded by invariant T cells such as MAIT and iNKT, though diverse VJ usage argued against such confounding for most clonotypes. The excess sharing between twins in beta out-of-frame sequences was weaker because fewer shared sequences reduced the signal-to-noise ratio.

This clonotype was seen a handful of times. The antigen it recognizes is unknown. Per-nucleotide qualities are absent, and no much larger clonotype sits a single base away. Preparation of the library involved 5' RACE. The sequencer was an Illumina HiSeq 2000. A universal primer binding site was added through template switching, and the final cDNA carried a unique molecular identifier so that TCR cDNA molecules could be counted accurately. Specific primers in the conserved constant-segment region were used to synthesize first-strand cDNA for TCR alpha and beta chains. To control for contamination, each cDNA library was double barcoded with a SMART-Mk sample barcode plus Illumina barcodes. TruSeq adapter sequences and Illumina sample barcodes were added in two successive PCR steps. The Illumina HiSeq platform was used with custom primers to sequence TCR alpha and beta cDNA libraries. In the source study's methods: MiGEC was used to process raw reads and extract unique molecular identifiers, and MiXCR was used to find CDR3 positions. For each individual, recombination models were inferred using an EM algorithm with the repgenHMM and IGoR tools. Shared clonotype analysis was performed with the tcR package in R, normalizing sharing by the product of cloneset sizes. To study raw recombination without the effects of thymic and clonal selection, out-of-frame nonproductive sequences were analyzed. The public sequencing data were trimmed at Q25 with fastp and processed into clonotypes with MiXCR by TCRdb, which kept only in-frame beta chains. Merged by CDR3 protein, the rows form single entries marked with the most common genes and DNA. These V and J calls originate from TCRdb's pipeline instead of the authors' own analysis. The table for this sample lists about 570,000 distinct CDR3 sequences; approximately 9.6% of them were counted only once. The biggest ten clones account for 2.5% to 3.5% of the sample.

Every donor in the study was a healthy Caucasian. Three pairs of female monozygotic twins, all aged about 18 to 29 years, made up the twin cohort. The RNA used for TCR libraries was isolated from peripheral blood mononuclear cells. V has 7 bases trimmed and J has 6 bases trimmed; junction bases matching no gene number 5. The CDR3 spans 14 residues, from the cysteine through the phenylalanine. The DNA shown is the 42-base CDR3, in frame from base 1. According to the germline V gene, CDR1 reads MNHNS and CDR2 reads SASEGT. These data were likewise used in another study, on yellow fever vaccine responses in identical twins. From that second study: According to the authors, the vaccine-induced T cell response in identical twins seemed to be partly convergent and partly specific to each individual. The study precisely tracked vaccine-responding T cell clones in identical twins.

The TCR originated in a woman aged 18-30 years in good health. Sequenced material: PBMCs. The sequence is built from TRBV6-1 and TRBJ2-2, and 10 bases in between align with TRBD1. The DNA reads TGTGCCAGCACGCGACAGGGGGCTTCCGGGGAGCTGTTTTTT. This sequence encodes CASTRQGASGELFF.